This T cell receptor beta chain was documented in a study of blood T cell repertoires in COVID-19. Study details: Both acute and convalescent COVID-19 samples were obtained from the United States, Italy and Spain.

V shed 0 bases, J shed 1 base, and the junction held 0 bases outside the gene matches. This CDR3 has 17 residues. CDR1 is MGHRA, CDR2 YSYEKL, per germline. Assay used: immunoSEQ multiplex PCR; TCRdb lists only in-frame clones, some missing. The data hold about 280,000 clones, with nearly 90% observed a single time. As for this clone: The same CDR3 arises from other DNA sequences in this sample as well.

The receptor was derived from a woman aged 18-29 years with acute COVID-19. The rearrangement uses TRBV4-1 and TRBJ2-1, with 13 bases aligning to TRBD2. Material for sequencing was PBMCs or T cells enriched from blood (not recorded which). The CDR3 protein is CASSQEGLAGSYNEQFF. Written as DNA, the CDR3 is TGCGCCAGCAGCCAAGAGGGACTAGCGGGATCCTACAATGAGCAGTTCTTC.